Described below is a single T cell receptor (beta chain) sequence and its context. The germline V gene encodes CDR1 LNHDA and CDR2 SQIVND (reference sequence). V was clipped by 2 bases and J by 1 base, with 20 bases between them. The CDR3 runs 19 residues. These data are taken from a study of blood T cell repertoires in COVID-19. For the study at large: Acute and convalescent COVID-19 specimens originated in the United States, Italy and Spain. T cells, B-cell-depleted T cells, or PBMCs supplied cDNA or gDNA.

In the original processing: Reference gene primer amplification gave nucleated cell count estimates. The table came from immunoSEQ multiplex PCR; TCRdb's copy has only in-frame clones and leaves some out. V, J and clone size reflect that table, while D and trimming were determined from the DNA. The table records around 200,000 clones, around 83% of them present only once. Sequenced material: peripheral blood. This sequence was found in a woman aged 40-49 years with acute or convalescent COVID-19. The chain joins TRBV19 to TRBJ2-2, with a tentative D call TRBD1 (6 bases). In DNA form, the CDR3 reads TGTGCCAGTAGTATACGTGGGGGCCGACTTATAAGGAACACCGGGGAGCTGTTTTTT. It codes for CASSIRGGRLIRNTGELFF.